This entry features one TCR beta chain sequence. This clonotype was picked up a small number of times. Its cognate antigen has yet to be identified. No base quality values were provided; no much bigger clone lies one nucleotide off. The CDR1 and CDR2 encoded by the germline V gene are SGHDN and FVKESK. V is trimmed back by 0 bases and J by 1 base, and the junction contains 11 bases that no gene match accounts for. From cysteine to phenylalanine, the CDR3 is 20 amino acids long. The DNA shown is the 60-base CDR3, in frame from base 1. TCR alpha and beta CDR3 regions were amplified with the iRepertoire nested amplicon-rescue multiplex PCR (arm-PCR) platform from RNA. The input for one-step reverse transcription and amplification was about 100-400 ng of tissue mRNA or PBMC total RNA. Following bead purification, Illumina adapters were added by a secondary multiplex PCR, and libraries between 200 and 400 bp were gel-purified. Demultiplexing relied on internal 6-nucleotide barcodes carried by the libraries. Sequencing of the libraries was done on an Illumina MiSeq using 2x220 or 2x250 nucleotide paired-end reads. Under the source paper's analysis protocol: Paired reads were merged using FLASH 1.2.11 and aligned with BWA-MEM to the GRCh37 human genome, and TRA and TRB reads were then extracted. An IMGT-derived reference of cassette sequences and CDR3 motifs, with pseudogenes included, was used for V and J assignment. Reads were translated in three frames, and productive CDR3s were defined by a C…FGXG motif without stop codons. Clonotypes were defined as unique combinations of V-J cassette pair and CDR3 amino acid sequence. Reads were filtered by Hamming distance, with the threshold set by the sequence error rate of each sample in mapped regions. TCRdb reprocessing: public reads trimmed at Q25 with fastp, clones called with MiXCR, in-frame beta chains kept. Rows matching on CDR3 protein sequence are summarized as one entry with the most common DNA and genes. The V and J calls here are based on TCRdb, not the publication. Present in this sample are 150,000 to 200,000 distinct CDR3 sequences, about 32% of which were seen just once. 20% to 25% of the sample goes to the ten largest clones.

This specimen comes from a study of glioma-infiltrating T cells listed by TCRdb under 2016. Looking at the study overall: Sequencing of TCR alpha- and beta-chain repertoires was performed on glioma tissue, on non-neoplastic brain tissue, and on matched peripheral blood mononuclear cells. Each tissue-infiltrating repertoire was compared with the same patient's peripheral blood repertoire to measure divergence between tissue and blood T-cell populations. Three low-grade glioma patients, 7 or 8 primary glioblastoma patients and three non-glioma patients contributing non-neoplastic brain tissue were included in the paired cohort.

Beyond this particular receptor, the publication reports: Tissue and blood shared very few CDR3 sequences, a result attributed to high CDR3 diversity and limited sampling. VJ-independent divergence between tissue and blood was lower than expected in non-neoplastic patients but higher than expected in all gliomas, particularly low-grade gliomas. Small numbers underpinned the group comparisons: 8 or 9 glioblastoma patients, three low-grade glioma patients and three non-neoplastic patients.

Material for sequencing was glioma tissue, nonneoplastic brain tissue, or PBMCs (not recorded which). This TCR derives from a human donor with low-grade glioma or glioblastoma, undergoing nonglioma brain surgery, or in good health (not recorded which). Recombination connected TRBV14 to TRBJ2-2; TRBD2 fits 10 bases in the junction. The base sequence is TGTGCCAGCAGCCAAGATAGGGACCCGTGGACTAGCGGGAACACCGGGGAGCTGTTTTTT. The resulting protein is CASSQDRDPWTSGNTGELFF. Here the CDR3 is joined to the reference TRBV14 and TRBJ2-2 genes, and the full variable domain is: EAGVTQFPSHSVIEKGQTVTLRCDPISGHDNLYWYRRVMGKEIKFLLHFVKESKQDESGMPNNRFLAERTGGTYSTLKVQPAELEDSGVYFCASSQDRDPWTSGNTGELFFGEGSRLTVL.